The present T cell receptor (beta chain) was sequenced within a study of CD8 T cells in ankylosing spondylitis. Comments on this clonotype: Its antigen is unidentified.

Study-level findings and limits: Ankylosing spondylitis blood appeared to be characterized by a TCR beta motif of several highly homologous variants.

With molecular barcodes, quantitative 5'-RACE was used to make the TCR beta libraries. TCRdb processed the 5' RACE reads anew with MiXCR; each CDR3 protein has one entry. The sample lists around 450,000 distinct CDR3 sequences, about 24% seen once, with roughly 0.8% in the top ten. Sequencing was done on a sample of blood, either unsorted or a sorted T cell fraction (not recorded which). The receptor was derived from a male donor with ankylosing spondylitis.

For the CDR3, the DNA is TGCGCCAGCAGCTTGGGGGCAGGGCCCGCGGAAGGCTACACCTTC. It specifies CASSLGAGPAEGYTF. This chain connects TRBV5-1 to TRBJ1-2, with a tentative D call TRBD1 (5 bases). V was cut by 0 bases and J by 8 bases, with 17 bases left in between. In germline, CDR1 is SGHRS, CDR2 YFSETQ. The CDR3 consists of 15 residues.